These T cell receptor beta chains were read from a single sample in a study of T cell changes during pregnancy in multiple sclerosis. Assay used: immunoSEQ multiplex PCR; TCRdb lists only in-frame clones, some missing. This table has tens of thousands of clones, 90% appearing once. The sample consisted of CD4+ T cells from peripheral blood mononuclear cells, taken before pregnancy. These receptors all stem from a female donor with multiple sclerosis, enrolled in a pregnancy study. The CDR3 runs from the conserved cysteine through the conserved F or W. D genes are given only for firm matches. Size tells how often a clone was seen (once, few, many) or the class of an expanded clone, and some rows leave it out.

clone size,D gene,J gene,V gene,CDR3 DNA,CDR3 protein
NA,NA,TRBJ1-5,TRBV5-1,TGCGCCAGCAGCACCGGTAGAGGGGGAAATGAGCCCCAGCATTTT,CASSTGRGGNEPQHF
few,NA,TRBJ2-3,TRBV25-1,TGTGCCAGCAGTGAACCAGGGGTACAAGATACGCAGTATTTT,CASSEPGVQDTQYF
NA,NA,TRBJ2-7,TRBV29-1,TGCAGCGTCGTTTTCATCCGGGACAACTCCTACGAGCAGTACTTC,CSVVFIRDNSYEQYF
NA,TRBD1,TRBJ1-2,TRBV2,TGTGCCAGCAATTTACAGGGGGGTATCTATGGCTACACCTTC,CASNLQGGIYGYTF
NA,TRBD1,TRBJ1-1,TRBV5-4,TGTGCCAGCAGCTTGGGATCAGGGGGAAGGACTTTCTTT,CASSLGSGGRTFF
NA,NA,TRBJ1-5,TRBV27,TGTGCCAGCAGTTTTTCTCGGGGTCAGCCCCAGCATTTT,CASSFSRGQPQHF
NA,NA,TRBJ1-1,TRBV19,TGTGCCAGTAGTTTCCCGGCGGACAAATTGAGAACATCTGAAGCTTTCTTT,CASSFPADKLRTSEAFF
NA,NA,TRBJ1-1,TRBV18,TGTGCCAGCTCAGGGGCGGGGAGCGGCACTGAAGCTTTCTTT,CASSGAGSGTEAFF
NA,TRBD2,TRBJ2-5,TRBV11-2,TGTGCCAGCAGTATAGCGGGAGGGCGGATGGAGACCCAGTACTTC,CASSIAGGRMETQYF
NA,TRBD2,TRBJ2-1,TRBV28,TGTGCCAGCAGTCAGACTAGCGGGAGGGCCTATGAGCAGTTCTTC,CASSQTSGRAYEQFF
NA,NA,TRBJ1-2,TRBV15,TGTGCCACCAGCAGAGGTTCAGACTATGGCTACACCTTC,CATSRGSDYGYTF
NA,NA,TRBJ1-2,TRBV30,TGTGCCGCCGCAAGGGGGAGAGAGGGCTACACCTTC,CAAARGREGYTF
NA,TRBD1,TRBJ2-5,TRBV5-1,TGCGCCAGCAGCTTGGGGGACAGGTGGGGAGAGACCCAGTACTTC,CASSLGDRWGETQYF
NA,TRBD1,TRBJ1-1,TRBV19,TGTGCCAGTAGTATACGACAGGGTCGCACTGAAGCTTTCTTT,CASSIRQGRTEAFF
NA,NA,TRBJ1-5,TRBV28,TGTGCCAGCAGCGCTTTAGTCCAGCCCCAGCATTTT,CASSALVQPQHF
NA,TRBD2,TRBJ2-1,TRBV7-8,TGTGCCAGCAGCACAGGGACTAGCGGGAGTGAGGATGAGCAGTTCTTC,CASSTGTSGSEDEQFF
NA,TRBD1,TRBJ1-1,TRBV10-1,TGCGCCAGCAGGGGACAGGGGGACACTGAAGCTTTCTTT,CASRGQGDTEAFF
NA,NA,TRBJ2-5,TRBV6-1,TGTGCCAGCAGTGAAGACATCGGGGGGACCCAGTACTTC,CASSEDIGGTQYF
once,NA,TRBJ2-3,TRBV19,TGTGCCAGTAGTATAGGTTCTAATACGCAGTATTTT,CASSIGSNTQYF
NA,NA,TRBJ1-2,TRBV4-1,TGCGCCAGCAGCCAACCGACAGGATCTAGAGGCTACACCTTC,CASSQPTGSRGYTF
NA,TRBD2,TRBJ2-1,TRBV30,TGTTGTGTAGCGGGAGTCCCCGATGAGCAGTTCTTC,CCVAGVPDEQFF
NA,TRBD2,TRBJ2-3,TRBV29-1,TGCAGCGTGAGGAATACTAGCGGCTACACAGATACGCAGTATTTT,CSVRNTSGYTDTQYF
NA,TRBD1,TRBJ2-1,TRBV19,TGTGCCAGTAGGGGGACAGGGGTCTACAATGAGCAGTTCTTC,CASRGTGVYNEQFF
NA,TRBD2,TRBJ2-5,TRBV12-5,TGTGCTAGTGGTTTGGTATTGGGGCGGGAGGGCCACGAGACCCAGTACTTC,CASGLVLGREGHETQYF
NA,NA,TRBJ2-5,TRBV18,TGTGCCAGCTCCCCCGAAAACGCGGGGTGGGAGACCCAGTACTTC,CASSPENAGWETQYF
NA,NA,TRBJ1-3,TRBV14,TGTGCCAGCAGCCGAAACAGGCTAGGAAACACCATATATTTT,CASSRNRLGNTIYF
NA,NA,TRBJ1-1,TRBV10-3,TGTGCCATCAGCCGTTTAGGAGAGAACACTGAAGCTTTCTTT,CAISRLGENTEAFF
NA,TRBD2,TRBJ2-3,TRBV19,TGTGCCAGTAGTATCCTAGCGGGGGGCACAGATACGCAGTATTTT,CASSILAGGTDTQYF
NA,TRBD1,TRBJ2-5,TRBV2,TGTGCCAGCAGTGTGGGCAGGGGGGAGACCCAGTACTTC,CASSVGRGETQYF
few,TRBD2,TRBJ2-4,TRBV28,TGTGCCAGCAGTTCGCTAGCGGGAGGAGGCAAAAACATTCAGTACTTC,CASSSLAGGGKNIQYF
NA,TRBD2,TRBJ2-1,TRBV5-1,TGCGCCAGCAGCTCGGGACTAGCGGGGGGAAAAAGCTCCTACAATGAGCAGTTCTTC,CASSSGLAGGKSSYNEQFF
NA,TRBD1,TRBJ2-7,TRBV4-2,TGTGCCAGCAGCCAAGACGGGACAGGGGGTTACGAGCAGTACTTC,CASSQDGTGGYEQYF
NA,NA,TRBJ2-3,TRBV6-1,TGTGCCAGCAGTGAAAGTGGGGCCTCCACAGATACGCAGTATTTT,CASSESGASTDTQYF
NA,TRBD1,TRBJ2-5,TRBV7-9,TGTGCCAGCAGCTTACCTTGGGACAGGGGGCGAGAGACCCAGTACTTC,CASSLPWDRGRETQYF
NA,NA,TRBJ1-3,TRBV2,TGTGCCAGCAGTTTCCAGGGGTTCTCTGGAAACACCATATATTTT,CASSFQGFSGNTIYF
NA,NA,TRBJ2-7,TRBV2,TGTGCCAGCAGTGACTCCCAGGCGCGAGCCTACGAGCAGTACTTC,CASSDSQARAYEQYF
NA,NA,TRBJ2-1,TRBV14,TGTGCCAGCAGCCAAGTCGCGGAGGGTCGGTCCTACAATGAGCAGTTCTTC,CASSQVAEGRSYNEQFF
NA,NA,TRBJ2-3,TRBV6-5,TGTGCCAGCAGTTACCAGAGCAGGGGAACAGATACGCAGTATTTT,CASSYQSRGTDTQYF
NA,TRBD2,TRBJ2-2,TRBV28,TGTGCCAGCAGTTTAGGGGGACTAGCGGGAGCCGGGGAGCTGTTTTTT,CASSLGGLAGAGELFF
NA,NA,TRBJ2-2,TRBV5-7,TGTGCCAGCAGCTTGGCGGGTGAAGAGAACACCGGGGAGCTGTTTTTT,CASSLAGEENTGELFF
NA,NA,TRBJ2-4,TRBV28,TGTGCCAGCAATCCGGGAGCCAAAAACATTCAGTACTTC,CASNPGAKNIQYF
NA,NA,TRBJ1-6,TRBV25-1,TGTGCCAGCAGTGGGCCCCCCCCCGTCGGGTCACCCCTCCACTTT,CASSGPPPVGSPLHF
once,NA,TRBJ2-1,TRBV7-9,TGTGCCAGCAGCCCTCGGACAGTCCAAAATGAGCAGTTCTTC,CASSPRTVQNEQFF
NA,TRBD1,TRBJ1-2,TRBV30,TGTGCCTGGAGCTTGACAGGGGGCGACTATGGCTACACCTTC,CAWSLTGGDYGYTF
NA,TRBD2,TRBJ2-7,TRBV11-2,TGTGCCAGCAGCTTAGTGGGGGGGGGTCTCTACGAGCAGTACTTC,CASSLVGGGLYEQYF
NA,NA,TRBJ1-1,TRBV28,TGTGCCAGCAGCCATTCGGGGGGGAACACTGAAGCTTTCTTT,CASSHSGGNTEAFF
once,NA,TRBJ1-1,TRBV12-5,TGTGCTAGTGGTCACAGGGAGAACACTGAAGCTTTCTTT,CASGHRENTEAFF
NA,TRBD1,TRBJ2-7,TRBV28,TGTGCCAGCAGTTTTTCCGGGACAGGGGGCTACGAGCAGTACTTC,CASSFSGTGGYEQYF
NA,TRBD1,TRBJ2-7,TRBV5-1,TGCGCCAGCAGCTTGGAGGGGAAGTACAGGGGGCGACTTGGAGAGCAGTACTTC,CASSLEGKYRGRLGEQYF
NA,NA,TRBJ1-5,TRBV6-1,TGTGCCAGCAGTGATTCTTATAGCAATCAGCCCCAGCATTTT,CASSDSYSNQPQHF